Here is one T cell receptor (beta chain) with its context. These data are taken from a study of blood T cell repertoires in COVID-19. The data were produced by immunoSEQ multiplex PCR, yet TCRdb's version contains in-frame clones alone and is incomplete. The data hold about 110,000 clones, with around 80% observed a single time. The CDR3 totals 16 residues. Trimming at V came to 0 bases and at J to 7 bases, leaving 10 bases not matched to a gene. The germline V gene encodes CDR1 SGHAT and CDR2 FQNNGV. Source material: peripheral blood. This receptor was identified in a woman aged 80 or over with active or convalescent COVID-19. The chain combines TRBV11-2 with TRBJ2-5, with TRBD2 identical over 8 bases. The CDR3, as DNA: TGTGCCAGCAGCTTAGAGGGAGCGGGAGCCCCGGGGACCCAGTACTTC. Residues: CASSLEGAGAPGTQYF.